The 6 T cell receptor beta chains below were found in one sample sequenced in a study of shared clonotypes between healthy human individuals. Libraries were prepared by immunoSEQ multiplex PCR; TCRdb keeps only in-frame clonotypes and omits some of them. This sample has about 2 million clones, with about 95% found just once. As defined, naive CD8 cells were CD45RO-negative and positively selected for CCR7, with terminally differentiated effector memory CD45RA+ cells excluded. Material for sequencing was naive CD8+ T cells sorted from blood. The receptor set was obtained from a man aged 18 to 30 in good health.

In the case of this clone: This sample includes further DNA sequences coding for the same CDR3. The rearrangement links TRBV6-5 to TRBJ1-1; D perhaps matches TRBD1 (5 bases). Looked up from germline, CDR1 is MNHEY and CDR2 is SVGAGI. V was pared by 4 bases and J by 0 bases, with 9 bases between. CDR3 size: 14 residues. The CDR3 coding sequence is TGTGCCAGCAGTTTGACAGAAATGAACACTGAAGCTTTCTTT. Translating gives CASSLTEMNTEAFF.

The V gene is TRBV6-5, the J gene TRBJ2-3; D might be TRBD2 (6 bases). V lost 3 bases, J lost 5 bases, and 12 bases lay in between. Germline-derived CDR1 and CDR2 are MNHEY and SVGAGI. The CDR3 contains 14 residues. As DNA, the CDR3 is TGTGCCAGCAGTTATGCCGGGGGTGGAGATACGCAGTATTTT. Translated, it gives CASSYAGGGDTQYF.

The gene calls are TRBV7-9 and TRBJ2-7, with D uncertain. The V end was cut by 6 bases, the J end by 2 bases, with 14 bases between. Per germline, CDR1 SEHNR and CDR2 FQNEAQ (reference sequence). The CDR3 loop spans 14 amino acids. CDR3: CASSPVERTYEQYF. The DNA for the CDR3 is TGTGCCAGCAGTCCCGTTGAACGTACCTACGAGCAGTACTTC.

The chain recombines TRBV28 with TRBJ2-1; 8 bases map to TRBD2. This CDR3 has 15 residues. J gave up 4 bases and V 3 bases, and 5 bases lay outside the gene matches. The germline CDR1 and CDR2 sequences are MDHEN and SYDVKM. The CDR3 DNA follows: TGTGCCAGCAGTTTCGACAGCGGGGGTTACAATGAGCAGTTCTTC. It translates to CASSFDSGGYNEQFF.

This clone was detected once. CDR3 in DNA: TGTGCCAGCAGCCCTATCGGTACGGGGGAGACCCAGTACTTC. As protein: CASSPIGTGETQYF. V gene TRBV7-8 combines with J gene TRBJ2-5; tentatively, D is TRBD2 (5 bases). This CDR3 is built from 14 residues. Between the trimmed V and J ends, which lost 5 bases and 5 bases, there was a span of 15 bases. The V gene's germline CDR1 is SGHVS and CDR2 FQNEAQ.

This rearrangement joins TRBV28 to TRBJ1-1; TRBD1 might be the D (5 bases). Germline V gene data show CDR1 as MDHEN and CDR2 as SYDVKM. CDR3 length: 14 amino acids. V was clipped by 6 bases and J by 2 bases, with 13 bases between them. Here the CDR3 DNA reads TGTGCCAGCAGCTCTTGGGGGTCTAACACTGAAGCTTTCTTT. Its protein product is CASSSWGSNTEAFF.